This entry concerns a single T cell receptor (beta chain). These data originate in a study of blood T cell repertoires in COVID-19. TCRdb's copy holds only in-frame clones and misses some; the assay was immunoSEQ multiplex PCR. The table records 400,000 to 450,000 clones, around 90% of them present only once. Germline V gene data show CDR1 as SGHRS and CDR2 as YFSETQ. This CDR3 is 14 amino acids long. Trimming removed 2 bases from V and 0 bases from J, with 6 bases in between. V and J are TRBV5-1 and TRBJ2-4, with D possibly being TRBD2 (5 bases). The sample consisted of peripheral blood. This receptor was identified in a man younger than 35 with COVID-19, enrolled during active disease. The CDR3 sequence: CASSFEGAKNIQYF. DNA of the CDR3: TGCGCCAGCAGCTTTGAGGGAGCCAAAAACATTCAGTACTTC.